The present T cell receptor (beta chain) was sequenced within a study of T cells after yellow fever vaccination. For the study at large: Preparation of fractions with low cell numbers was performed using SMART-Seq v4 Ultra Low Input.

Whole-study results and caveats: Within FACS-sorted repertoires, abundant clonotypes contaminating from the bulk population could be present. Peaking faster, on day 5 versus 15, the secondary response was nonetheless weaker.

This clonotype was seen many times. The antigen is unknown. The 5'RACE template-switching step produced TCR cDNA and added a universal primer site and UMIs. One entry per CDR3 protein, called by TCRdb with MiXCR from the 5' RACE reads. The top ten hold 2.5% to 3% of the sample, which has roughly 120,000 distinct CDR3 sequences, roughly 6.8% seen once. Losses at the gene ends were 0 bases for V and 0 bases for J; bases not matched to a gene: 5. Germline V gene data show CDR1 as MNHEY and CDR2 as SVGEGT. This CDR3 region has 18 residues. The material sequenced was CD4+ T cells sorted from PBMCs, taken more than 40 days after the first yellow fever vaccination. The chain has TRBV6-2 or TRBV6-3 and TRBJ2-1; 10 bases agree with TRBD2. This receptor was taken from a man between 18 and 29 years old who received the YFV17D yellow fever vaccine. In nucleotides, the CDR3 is TGTGCCAGCAGTTACTCGAGATTAGCGGGGGGCTCCTACAATGAGCAGTTCTTC. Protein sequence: CASSYSRLAGGSYNEQFF.